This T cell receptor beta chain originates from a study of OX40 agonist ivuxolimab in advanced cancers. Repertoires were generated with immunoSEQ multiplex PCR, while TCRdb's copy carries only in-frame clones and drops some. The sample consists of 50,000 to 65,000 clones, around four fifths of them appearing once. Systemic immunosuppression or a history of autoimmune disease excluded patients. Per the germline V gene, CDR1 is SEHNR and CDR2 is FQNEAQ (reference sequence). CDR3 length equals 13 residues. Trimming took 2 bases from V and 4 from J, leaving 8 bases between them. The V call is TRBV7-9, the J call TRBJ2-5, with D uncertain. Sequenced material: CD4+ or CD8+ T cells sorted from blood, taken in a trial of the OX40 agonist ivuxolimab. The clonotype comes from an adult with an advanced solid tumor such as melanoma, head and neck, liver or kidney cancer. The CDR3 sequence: CASSLQVGETQYF. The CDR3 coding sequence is TGTGCCAGCAGCTTACAGGTTGGAGAGACCCAGTACTTC.